This entry concerns a single TCR beta chain. Its antigen is still unknown. A second roughly 6 to 11 cycle PCR used barcoded and J-beta primers. One entry per CDR3 protein, called by TCRdb with MiXCR from the 5' RACE reads. The sample holds over 600,000 distinct CDR3 sequences; more than 55% are singletons and the top ten take 20% to 30%. Per the germline V gene, CDR1 is MNHEY and CDR2 is SVGAGI. The CDR3 sequence is 15 residues long. The ends were cut back, 6 bases at V and 5 bases at J, with 16 bases in the middle. This entry belongs to a study of blood T cells in healthy people across ages. Notes on the study in general: Higher diversity and more naive CD4+ cells were features of long-lived donors, compared to aged donors. Without sorted subsets, naive and antigen-experienced compartments could not be conclusively compared.

The sequence derives from a man aged 40-50 years in good health. The V and J genes are TRBV6-5 and TRBJ2-2, with a weak D call TRBD1 (6 bases). Sequenced sample: blood. The CDR3 bases are TGTGCCAGCAGCCCCCTCCAAGGGGGAACCGGGGAGCTGTTTTTT. Amino acids: CASSPLQGGTGELFF.